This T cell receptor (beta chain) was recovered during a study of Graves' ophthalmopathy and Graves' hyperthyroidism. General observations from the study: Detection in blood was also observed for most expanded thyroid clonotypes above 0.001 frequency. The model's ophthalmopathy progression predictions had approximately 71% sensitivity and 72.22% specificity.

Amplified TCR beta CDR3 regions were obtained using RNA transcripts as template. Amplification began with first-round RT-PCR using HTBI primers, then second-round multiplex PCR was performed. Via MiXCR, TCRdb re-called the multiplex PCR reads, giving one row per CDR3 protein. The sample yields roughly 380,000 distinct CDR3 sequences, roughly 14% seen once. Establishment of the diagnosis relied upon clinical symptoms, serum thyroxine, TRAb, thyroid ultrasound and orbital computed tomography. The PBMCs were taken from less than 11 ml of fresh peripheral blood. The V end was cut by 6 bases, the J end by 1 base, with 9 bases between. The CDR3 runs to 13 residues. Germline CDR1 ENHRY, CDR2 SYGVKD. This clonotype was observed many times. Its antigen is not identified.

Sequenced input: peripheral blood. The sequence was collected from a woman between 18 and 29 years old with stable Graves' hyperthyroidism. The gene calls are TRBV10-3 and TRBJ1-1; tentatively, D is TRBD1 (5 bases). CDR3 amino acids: CAIRTEANTEAFF. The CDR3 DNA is TGTGCCATCAGGACAGAGGCGAACACTGAAGCTTTCTTT.